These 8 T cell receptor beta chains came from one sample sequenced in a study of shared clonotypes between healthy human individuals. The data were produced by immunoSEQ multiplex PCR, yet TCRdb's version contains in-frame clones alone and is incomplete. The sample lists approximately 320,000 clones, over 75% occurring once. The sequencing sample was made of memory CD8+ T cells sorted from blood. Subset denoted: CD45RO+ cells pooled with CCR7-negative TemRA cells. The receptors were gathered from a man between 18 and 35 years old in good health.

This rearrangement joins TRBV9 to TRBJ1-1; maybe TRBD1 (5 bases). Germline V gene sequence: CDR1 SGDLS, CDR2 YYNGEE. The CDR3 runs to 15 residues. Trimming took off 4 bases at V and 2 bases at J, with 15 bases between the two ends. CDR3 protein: CASSPEQGINTEAFF. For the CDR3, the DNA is TGTGCCAGCAGCCCTGAGCAGGGAATCAACACTGAAGCTTTCTTT.

The CDR3 DNA reads TGTGCCAGCAGCGGGACTAGCGGGGCATACAATGAGCAGTTCTTC. It is translated as CASSGTSGAYNEQFF. The chain recombines TRBV2 with TRBJ2-1; 13 positions match TRBD2. The CDR3 spans 15 residues. The germline V gene has CDR1 SNHLY and CDR2 FYNNEI. Trimming cost V 6 bases and J 4 bases; bases outside gene matches: 3.

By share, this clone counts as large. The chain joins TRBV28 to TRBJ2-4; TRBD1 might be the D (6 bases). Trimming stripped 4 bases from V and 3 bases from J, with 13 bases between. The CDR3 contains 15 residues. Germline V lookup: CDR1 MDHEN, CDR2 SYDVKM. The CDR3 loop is CASSSPGDGKNIQYF. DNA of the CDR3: TGTGCCAGCAGTTCTCCAGGGGACGGCAAAAACATTCAGTACTTC. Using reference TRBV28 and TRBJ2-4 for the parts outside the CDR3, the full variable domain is DVKVTQSSRYLVKRTGEKVFLECVQDMDHENMFWYRQDPGLGLRLIYFSYDVKMKEKGDIPEGYSVSREKKERFSLILESASTNQTSMYLCASSSPGDGKNIQYFGAGTRLSVL.

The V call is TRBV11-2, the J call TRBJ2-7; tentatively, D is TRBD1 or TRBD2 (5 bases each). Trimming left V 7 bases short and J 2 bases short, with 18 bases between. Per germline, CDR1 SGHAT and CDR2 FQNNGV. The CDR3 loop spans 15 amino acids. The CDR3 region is CASTPQTGLPYEQYF. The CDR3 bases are TGTGCCAGCACCCCTCAAACGGGGCTCCCCTACGAGCAGTACTTC. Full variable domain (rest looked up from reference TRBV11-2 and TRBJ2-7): EAGVAQSPRYKIIEKRQSVAFWCNPISGHATLYWYQQILGQGPKLLIQFQNNGVVDDSQLPKDRFSAERLKGVDSTLKIQPAKLEDSAVYLCASTPQTGLPYEQYFGPGTRLTVT.

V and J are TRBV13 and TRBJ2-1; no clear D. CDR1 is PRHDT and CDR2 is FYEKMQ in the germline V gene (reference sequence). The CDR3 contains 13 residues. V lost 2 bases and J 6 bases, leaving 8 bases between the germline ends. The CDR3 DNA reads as TGTGCCAGCAGCTTATCCCTTGGCAATGAGCAGTTCTTC. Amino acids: CASSLSLGNEQFF.

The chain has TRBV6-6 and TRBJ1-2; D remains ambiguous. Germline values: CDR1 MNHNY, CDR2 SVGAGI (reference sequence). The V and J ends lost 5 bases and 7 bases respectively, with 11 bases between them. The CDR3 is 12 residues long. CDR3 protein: CASSLRTGGYTF. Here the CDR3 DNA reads TGTGCCAGCAGTCTCCGGACCGGTGGCTACACCTTC.

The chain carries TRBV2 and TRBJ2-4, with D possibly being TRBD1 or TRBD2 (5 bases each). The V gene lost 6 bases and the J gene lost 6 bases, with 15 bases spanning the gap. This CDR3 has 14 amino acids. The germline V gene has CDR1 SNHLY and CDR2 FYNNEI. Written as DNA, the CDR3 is TGTGCCAGCAGCCCCCTCGGGGCGGGAAACATTCAGTACTTC. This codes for CASSPLGAGNIQYF.

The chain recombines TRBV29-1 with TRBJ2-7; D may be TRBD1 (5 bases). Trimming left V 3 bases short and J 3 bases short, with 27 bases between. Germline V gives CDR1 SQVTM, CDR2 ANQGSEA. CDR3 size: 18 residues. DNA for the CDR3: TGCAGCGTTGATAGGGGTAGTGTTCCTTATAGCCGAATCTACGAGCAGTACTTC. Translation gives CSVDRGSVPYSRIYEQYF.